This T cell receptor (beta chain) was obtained from a study of PD-1 blockade in classical Hodgkin lymphoma. Overall study: Patients were dosed intravenously with nivolumab at 3 mg/kg every 2 weeks.

Whole-study results and caveats: Significantly greater TCR diversity emerged by C4D1 in CD4+ cells but not CD8+ cells. Complete responders matched newly diagnosed patients in baseline diversity.

As for this clone: What it binds is not known.

Relapse was seen in all patients after autologous stem cell transplantation, and brentuximab vedotin exposure was variable. Best outcomes ranged across complete response, partial response and progressive disease. Generated by immunoSEQ multiplex PCR, the TCRdb table keeps only in-frame clones and is missing some. The sample contains under 80,000 clones, 71% of which appear only once. Specimen: peripheral blood mononuclear cells (PBMCs), collected before the second cycle of nivolumab. This TCR was recovered from a human donor with classical Hodgkin lymphoma.

In DNA, the CDR3 is TGTGCCTGGAGTGCCGGACTAGGCGGAGGCACAGATACGCAGTATTTT. This encodes CAWSAGLGGGTDTQYF. The chain recombines TRBV30 with TRBJ2-3; 7 positions agree with TRBD2. CDR1 is GTSNPN and CDR2 is SVGIG in the germline V gene (reference sequence). The CDR3 extends over 16 amino acids. With 1 base clipped from V and 1 base from J, the junction kept 8 bases outside the gene matches.